This T cell receptor beta chain was retrieved from a study of cytomegalovirus exposure and HLA in healthy donors. Whole-study findings and limits: The study dropped some indistinguishable V segments, TRBV6-2 and TRBV6-3 among them.

Notes on this clone: The antigen remains undetermined.

13 Jbeta primers and 60 Vbeta primers were used for the PCR. The table came from immunoSEQ multiplex PCR; TCRdb's copy has only in-frame clones and leaves some out. The table lists 110,000 or so clones, about 70% of them singletons. Germline values: CDR1 SGHNT, CDR2 YENEEA. CDR3 length equals 16 residues. Trimming cost V 2 bases and J 3 bases; bases outside gene matches: 6. V is TRBV11-3 and J is TRBJ2-1, with 8 bases that match TRBD2. This clonotype originated in a man aged 25 to 40 in good health and CMV-seronegative. The sequencing sample was made of PBMCs. In DNA form, the CDR3 reads TGTGCCAGCAGCTTATCGCGGCGGGAGGTCTACAATGAGCAGTTCTTC. Translated, it gives CASSLSRREVYNEQFF. The full variable domain, with the rest looked up from reference TRBV11-3 and TRBJ2-1, is EAGVVQSPRYKIIEKKQPVAFWCNPISGHNTLYWYLQNLGQGPELLIRYENEEAVDDSQLPKDRFSAERLKGVDSTLKIQPAELGDSAVYLCASSLSRREVYNEQFFGPGTRLTVL.